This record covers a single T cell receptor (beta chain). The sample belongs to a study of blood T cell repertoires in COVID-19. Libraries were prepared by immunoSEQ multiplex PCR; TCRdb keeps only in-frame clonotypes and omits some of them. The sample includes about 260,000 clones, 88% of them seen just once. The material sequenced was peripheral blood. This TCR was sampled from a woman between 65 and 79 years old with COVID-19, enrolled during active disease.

For the CDR3, the DNA is TGTGCCAGCAGCTTGGACAGAACTAACTATGGCTACACCTTC. Translating it yields CASSLDRTNYGYTF. The V and J genes are TRBV7-2 and TRBJ1-2; D might be TRBD1 (6 bases). Looked up from germline, CDR1 is SGHTA and CDR2 is FQGNSA. The V end lost 3 bases, the J end lost 0 bases, and 8 bases lay between the germline ends. The CDR3 has 14 amino acids.